The source of this T cell receptor (beta chain) is a study of blood T cell repertoires in COVID-19. For the study at large: Sites across the United States, Italy and Spain contributed samples from acute and convalescent COVID-19. The analysed material was cDNA or gDNA that came from T cells, B-cell-depleted T cells, or PBMCs.

There are a few counts of this clone. As processed by the authors: The authors estimated nucleated cell counts from reference gene primer amplification. TCRdb's table, derived via immunoSEQ multiplex PCR, lists solely in-frame clones and lacks some. V, J and clone size are those of that table, while D and trimming were read from the DNA. The repertoire holds around 100,000 clones, with 80% to 90% as singletons. Deletions cut 4 bases from V and 0 bases from J, with 16 bases between. The CDR3 runs 17 residues. Per germline, CDR1 LGHDT and CDR2 YNNKEL (reference sequence). The receptor was isolated from a human donor in a cohort sampled during active COVID-19. Sequencing was done on a sample of peripheral blood. The V call is TRBV3-1 (or the pseudogene TRBV3-2), the J call TRBJ1-5; D gene unclear. CDR3 sequence reads: CASSPSGGSSSNQPQHF. The CDR3 DNA is TGTGCCAGCAGCCCCTCAGGAGGGAGTAGTAGCAATCAGCCCCAGCATTTT.